The 18 T cell receptor beta chains below all came from one sample that was sequenced in a study of human T cells and chemical hapten exposure. The time point was: patch test 3, about 24 weeks after DPC sensitization. Treatment here: therapeutic diphenylcyclopropenone sensitization with weekly scalp DPC. TCRdb re-analysed the RACE reads in MiXCR, keeping a single row per CDR3 protein. In the table there are some 84,000 distinct CDR3 sequences, roughly a tenth of which are singletons. The input for sequencing was whole blood, taken in connection with sensitization to the hapten diphenylcyclopropenone (DPC). The receptors were sampled from a woman aged 45-65 years with alopecia areata. Some clones in this sample may be carry-over from other donors' samples.

This clonotype is medium-sized within its sample. The chain links TRBV2 to TRBJ2-1, with 9 bases aligning to TRBD1. The CDR3 length is 15 residues. In germline, CDR1 is SNHLY, CDR2 FYNNEI. V was clipped by 6 bases and J by 7 bases; unmatched bases: 10. CDR3 in DNA: TGTGCCAGCAGGAAGGGGACAGGGATAGGGAATGAGCAGTTCTTC. It codes for CASRKGTGIGNEQFF.

V gene TRBV11-3 combines with J gene TRBJ1-2; TRBD1 might be the D (5 bases). Germline assignment: CDR1 SGHNT and CDR2 YENEEA. Between the trimmed V and J ends, which lost 0 bases and 7 bases, there was a span of 15 bases. The CDR3 is 15 amino acids. The CDR3 loop is CASSLEPGWDGGYTF. The CDR3 DNA reads TGTGCCAGCAGCTTAGAACCAGGGTGGGACGGTGGCTACACCTTC.

This clonotype was picked up many times. The J gene is TRBJ1-3, the V gene TRBV9; TRBD1 matches 9 bases. Germline loops: CDR1 SGDLS, CDR2 YYNGEE. The trim removed 3 bases at V and 2 bases at J, leaving 6 bases unmatched. This CDR3 is 16 amino acids long. This CDR3 reads CASSAGQGRAGNTIYF. Written as DNA, the CDR3 is TGTGCCAGCAGCGCGGGACAGGGAAGGGCTGGAAACACCATATATTTT.

V and J are TRBV2 and TRBJ1-4; D unclear. The CDR3 is 11 amino acids. V shed 3 bases and J shed 11 bases, with 7 bases lying between them. The V gene's germline CDR1 is SNHLY and CDR2 FYNNEI. CDR3: CASSETRKLFF. For the CDR3, the DNA is TGTGCCAGCAGTGAGACTAGGAAACTGTTTTTT. The complete variable domain, with remaining parts taken from reference TRBV2 and TRBJ1-4, reads EPEVTQTPSHQVTQMGQEVILRCVPISNHLYFYWYRQILGQKVEFLVSFYNNEISEKSEIFDDQFSVERPDGSNFTLKIRSTKLEDSAMYFCASSETRKLFFGSGTQLSVL.

Concerning this clonotype itself: Since the CDR3 does not end with the conserved phenylalanine or tryptophan, this likely comes from a read error. The chain is built from TRBV11-3 and TRBJ2-7; 7 bases map to TRBD1. Per germline, CDR1 SGHNT and CDR2 YENEEA. The CDR3 is 17 residues long. The trim removed 2 bases at V and 3 bases at J, leaving 13 bases unmatched. This CDR3 is CASSLYSQTGIVYEQYL. CDR3 DNA: TGTGCCAGCAGCTTATATTCCCAGACAGGGATAGTCTACGAGCAGTACTTA.

This clonotype has ten or more counts. This chain links TRBV6-5 with TRBJ2-3; D is uncertain. The CDR3 has 14 amino acids. The V end was cut by 5 bases, the J end by 0 bases, with 9 bases between. From germline, CDR1 is MNHEY and CDR2 SVGAGI. The CDR3 DNA reads as TGTGCCAGCAGTCTACGACGGAGCACAGATACGCAGTATTTT. As protein: CASSLRRSTDTQYF.

This clonotype was seen only a few times. Its ends do not fully match the called genes, so a read error is possible. The V gene is TRBV7-7, the J gene TRBJ2-5; no clear D gene. This CDR3 contains 14 residues. Per the germline V gene, CDR1 is SSHAT and CDR2 is FNYEAQ (reference sequence). The CDR3 coding sequence is TGTGCTAGCAGCTTAGACGCAACGGGTCTGACCCAGTACTTC. It encodes CASSLDATGLTQYF.

This clonotype turned up a few times. The V and J genes are TRBV6-5 and TRBJ2-7, with D possibly TRBD2 on 6 matching bases. Germline values: CDR1 MNHEY, CDR2 SVGAGI. V was trimmed by 2 bases and J by 2 bases, leaving 13 bases between them. CDR3 length equals 15 residues. The CDR3 DNA follows: TGTGCCAGCAGTTACCGGTCGGGACTGGCCTACGAGCAGTACTTC. Protein sequence: CASSYRSGLAYEQYF.

The V and J genes are TRBV29-1 and TRBJ1-1; D not certain. CDR3 size: 16 residues. Per the germline V gene, CDR1 is SQVTM and CDR2 is ANQGSEA. V lost 5 bases and J lost 1, with 20 bases in between. CDR3 sequence reads: CSVQYWGGSGNTEAFF. CDR3 nucleotide sequence: TGCAGCGTTCAGTATTGGGGAGGCTCAGGGAACACTGAAGCTTTCTTT.

The V gene is TRBV7-2, the J gene TRBJ2-7, with a weak D call TRBD2 (5 bases). Germline V gives CDR1 SGHTA, CDR2 FQGNSA. The CDR3 totals 15 residues. V was shortened by 1 base and J by 2 bases, with 12 bases between the two germline ends. The CDR3 sequence: CASSLGQRQTYEQYF. The CDR3 bases are TGTGCCAGCAGCTTAGGCCAGCGGCAGACCTACGAGCAGTACTTC. The complete variable domain, with remaining parts taken from reference TRBV7-2 and TRBJ2-7, reads GAGVSQSPSNKVTEKGKDVELRCDPISGHTALYWYRQSLGQGLEFLIYFQGNSAPDKSGLPSDRFSAERTGGSVSTLTIQRTQQEDSAVYLCASSLGQRQTYEQYFGPGTRLTVT.

This clonotype was recorded many times. This chain joins TRBV7-8 and TRBJ2-3, with 8 bases fitting TRBD2. The germline gives CDR1 SGHVS, CDR2 FQNEAQ. Trimming took 8 bases from V and 0 from J; bases not matched to a gene: 10. There are 16 residues in the CDR3. The CDR3 sequence: CASERERYSSTDTQYF. The CDR3 DNA sequence: TGTGCCAGCGAGCGGGAGAGATACTCTAGCACAGATACGCAGTATTTT. Filled out from reference TRBV7-8 and TRBJ2-3, the complete variable domain reads GAGVSQSPRYKVAKRGQDVALRCDPISGHVSLFWYQQALGQGPEFLTYFQNEAQLDKSGLPSDRFFAERPEGSVSTLKIQRTQQEDSAVYLCASERERYSSTDTQYFGPGTRLTVL.

The genes are TRBV7-9 and TRBJ1-4; no firm D call. Trimming removed 5 bases at V and 3 bases at J, with 16 bases between. Germline CDR1 is SEHNR and CDR2 is FQNEAQ (reference sequence). The CDR3 runs 16 residues. CDR3 in DNA: TGTGCCAGCAGCACTCTCAAAGGGCCAGCTAATGAAAAACTGTTTTTT. It yields the protein CASSTLKGPANEKLFF.

V is TRBV4-2 and J is TRBJ2-5, with 11 bases identical to TRBD1. From germline, CDR1 is LGHNA and CDR2 YNFKEQ. Trimming at V came to 1 base and at J to 1 base, leaving 2 bases not matched to a gene. This CDR3 is 16 amino acids long. This CDR3 reads CASSQGGTGGQETQYF. The CDR3 DNA follows: TGTGCCAGCAGCCAAGGAGGGACAGGGGGCCAAGAGACCCAGTACTTC.

This clonotype turned up a few times. This chain joins TRBV27 and TRBJ1-2; possibly TRBD1 for D (5 bases). Trimming removed 6 bases from V and 7 bases from J, with 9 bases in between. Germline CDR1 and CDR2: MNHEY and SMNVEV (reference sequence). The CDR3 length is 11 residues. CDR3 in amino acids: CASRGRAGYTF. The DNA for the CDR3 is TGTGCCAGCAGGGGCAGGGCTGGCTACACCTTC.

The chain joins TRBV9 to TRBJ1-1; the D is unclear. Per the germline V gene, CDR1 is SGDLS and CDR2 is YYNGEE. The CDR3 totals 13 residues. V was shortened by 4 bases and J by 0 bases, with 7 bases between the two germline ends. The CDR3 reads CASSSQMNTEAFF. CDR3 bases: TGTGCCAGCAGCTCTCAGATGAACACTGAAGCTTTCTTT.

This clonotype was observed many times. The chain recombines TRBV18 with TRBJ2-2; 7 bases agree with TRBD1. This CDR3 comprises 15 residues. CDR1 is KGHSH and CDR2 is LQKENI in the germline V gene. Germline trimming cut 8 bases from V and 0 bases from J; bases unmatched to any gene: 6. This CDR3 reads CASPQTGTNTGELFF. CDR3 DNA: TGTGCCAGCCCACAGACAGGGACGAACACCGGGGAGCTGTTTTTT.

There are many counts of this clonotype. The CDR3 here is CASSQDERGYEQYF. The CDR3, as DNA: TGCGCCAGCAGCCAAGATGAGAGGGGCTACGAGCAGTACTTC. The chain carries TRBV4-1 and TRBJ2-7; tentatively, D is TRBD1 or TRBD2 (5 bases each). Per the germline V gene, CDR1 is MGHRA and CDR2 is YSYEKL. V lost 0 bases, J lost 3 bases, and 9 bases lay in between. The CDR3 is 14 residues long.

The rearrangement links TRBV7-2 to TRBJ1-6, with 11 bases lining up with TRBD1. This CDR3 has 15 amino acids. The trim removed 5 bases at V and 10 bases at J, leaving 7 bases unmatched. Germline-derived CDR1 and CDR2 are SGHTA and FQGNSA. For the CDR3, the DNA is TGTGCCAGCAGCCAAGGGACAGGGGGAAGGTCACCCCTCCACTTT. It translates to CASSQGTGGRSPLHF.